This T cell receptor (beta chain) was recovered during a study of blood T cell repertoires in COVID-19. Study-level background: COVID-19 samples, acute and convalescent, were from the United States, Italy and Spain.

Authors' methods: Reference gene primer amplification gave nucleated cell count estimates. The protocol was immunoSEQ multiplex PCR, while the TCRdb copy is restricted to in-frame clones and leaves out a portion. Clone size and the V and J calls come from that table; the DNA yielded D and trimming. The sample has around 310,000 clones; approximately 89% are singletons. V trimming: 3 bases; J trimming: 2 bases; junction bases outside the gene matches: 2. The CDR3 contains 15 residues. In germline, CDR1 is LNHDA, CDR2 SQIVND (reference sequence). Study members were between about 18 and 100 years old and lived in 20 to 30 US regions.

The source of this sequence is a woman in her 30s who had recovered from COVID-19. The genes are TRBV19 and TRBJ2-3; TRBD2 matches 10 bases. Sequenced input: PBMCs or T cells enriched from blood (not recorded which). The CDR3 DNA is TGTGCCAGTAGTATCCTAGCGGGAGACACAGATACGCAGTATTTT. Amino acids: CASSILAGDTDTQYF.